What follows describes a single TCR beta chain. The method was immunoSEQ multiplex PCR; TCRdb's version includes in-frame clones alone and lacks a portion of them. The sample comprises over 100,000 clones, roughly nine tenths of which are singletons, and about 1.5% rests with the top ten. The sample is drawn from a study of T cell changes during pregnancy in multiple sclerosis. Per germline, CDR1 ENHRY and CDR2 SYGVKD. Trimming took 10 bases from V and 3 from J; bases not matched to a gene: 6. The CDR3 covers 14 residues. The sequence came from a female donor with multiple sclerosis, enrolled in a pregnancy study. The chain couples TRBV10-3 to TRBJ2-5; 12 bases map to TRBD2. Source: peripheral blood, taken in the third trimester of pregnancy. The CDR3 here is CATSGGGYKETQYF. The CDR3 nucleotides read TGTGCCACTAGCGGGGGGGGGTACAAAGAGACCCAGTACTTC.